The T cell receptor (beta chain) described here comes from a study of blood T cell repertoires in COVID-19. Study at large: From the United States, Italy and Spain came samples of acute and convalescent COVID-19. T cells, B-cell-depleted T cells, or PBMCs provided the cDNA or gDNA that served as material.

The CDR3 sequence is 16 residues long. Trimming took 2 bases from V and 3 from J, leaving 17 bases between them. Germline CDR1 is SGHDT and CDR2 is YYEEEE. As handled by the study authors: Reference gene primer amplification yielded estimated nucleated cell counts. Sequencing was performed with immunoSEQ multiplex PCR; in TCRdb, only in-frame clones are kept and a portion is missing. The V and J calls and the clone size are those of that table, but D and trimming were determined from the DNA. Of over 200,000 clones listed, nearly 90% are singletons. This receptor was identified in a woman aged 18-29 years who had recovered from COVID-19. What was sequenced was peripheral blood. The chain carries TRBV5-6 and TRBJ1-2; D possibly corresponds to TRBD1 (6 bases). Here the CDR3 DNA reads TGTGCCAGCAGCTTAGGACAGAGCGGTTTATACTATGGCTACACCTTC. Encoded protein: CASSLGQSGLYYGYTF.